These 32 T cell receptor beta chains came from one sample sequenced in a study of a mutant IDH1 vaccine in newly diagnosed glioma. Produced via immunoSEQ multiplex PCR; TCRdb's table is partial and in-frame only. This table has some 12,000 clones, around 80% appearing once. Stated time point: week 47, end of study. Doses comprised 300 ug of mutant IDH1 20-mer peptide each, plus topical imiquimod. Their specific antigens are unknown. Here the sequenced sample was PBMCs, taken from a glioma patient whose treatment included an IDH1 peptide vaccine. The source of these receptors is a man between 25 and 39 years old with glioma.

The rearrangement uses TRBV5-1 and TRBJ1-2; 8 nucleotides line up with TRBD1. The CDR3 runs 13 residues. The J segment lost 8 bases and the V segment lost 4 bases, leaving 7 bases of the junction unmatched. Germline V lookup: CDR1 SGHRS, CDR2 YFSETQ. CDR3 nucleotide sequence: TGCGCCAGCAGCCCGGACAGGGTGAAAGGCTACACCTTC. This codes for CASSPDRVKGYTF.

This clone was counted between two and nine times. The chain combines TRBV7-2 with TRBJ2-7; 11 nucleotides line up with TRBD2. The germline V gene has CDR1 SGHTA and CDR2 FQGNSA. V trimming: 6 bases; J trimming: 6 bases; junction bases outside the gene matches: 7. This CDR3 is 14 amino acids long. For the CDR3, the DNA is TGTGCCAGCAGGGTAGCGGGAGGGTACGGCGAGCAGTACTTC. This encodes CASRVAGGYGEQYF.

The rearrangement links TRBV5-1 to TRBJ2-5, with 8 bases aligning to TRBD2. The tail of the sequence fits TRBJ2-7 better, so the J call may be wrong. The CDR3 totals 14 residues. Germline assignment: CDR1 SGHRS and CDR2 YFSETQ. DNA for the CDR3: TGCGCCAGCAGCTTTCTAGCGGGCTCCTACGAGCAGTACTTC. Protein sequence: CASSFLAGSYEQYF.

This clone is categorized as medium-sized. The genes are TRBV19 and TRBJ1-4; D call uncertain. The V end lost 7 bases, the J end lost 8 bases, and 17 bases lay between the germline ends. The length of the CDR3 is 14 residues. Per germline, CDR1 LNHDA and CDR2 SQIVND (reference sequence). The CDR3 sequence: CASTILGPAEKLFF. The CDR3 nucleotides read TGTGCCAGTACCATATTAGGACCGGCAGAAAAACTGTTTTTT.

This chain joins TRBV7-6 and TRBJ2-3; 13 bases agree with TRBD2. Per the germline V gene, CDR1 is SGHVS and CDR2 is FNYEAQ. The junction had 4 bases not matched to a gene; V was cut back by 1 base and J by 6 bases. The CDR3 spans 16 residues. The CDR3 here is CASSLVELAGGDTQYF. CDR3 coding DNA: TGTGCCAGCAGCTTAGTCGAACTAGCGGGAGGGGATACGCAGTATTTT.

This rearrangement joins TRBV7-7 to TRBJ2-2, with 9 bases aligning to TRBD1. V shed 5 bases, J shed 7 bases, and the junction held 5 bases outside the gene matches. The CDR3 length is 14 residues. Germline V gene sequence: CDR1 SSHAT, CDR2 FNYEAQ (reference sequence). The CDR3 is CASSADRGFGELFF. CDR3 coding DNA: TGTGCCAGCAGCGCGGACAGGGGATTCGGGGAGCTGTTTTTT.

For the CDR3, the DNA is TGCGCCAGCAGCTTGGACGGGGCTACAGACAAAAAAAATGAGCAGTTCTTC. This translates into CASSLDGATDKKNEQFF. The chain links TRBV5-1 to TRBJ2-1, with D perhaps TRBD1 or TRBD2 (5 bases each). V was cut by 0 bases and J by 7 bases, with 20 bases left in between. CDR1 is SGHRS, CDR2 YFSETQ, per germline. CDR3 length: 17 residues.

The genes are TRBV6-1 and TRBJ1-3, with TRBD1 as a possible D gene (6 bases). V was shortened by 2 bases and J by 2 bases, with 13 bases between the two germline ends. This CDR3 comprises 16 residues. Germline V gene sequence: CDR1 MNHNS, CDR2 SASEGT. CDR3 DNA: TGTGCCAGCAGTGAACCCCAAGGGGGAACTGGAAACACCATATATTTT. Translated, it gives CASSEPQGGTGNTIYF.

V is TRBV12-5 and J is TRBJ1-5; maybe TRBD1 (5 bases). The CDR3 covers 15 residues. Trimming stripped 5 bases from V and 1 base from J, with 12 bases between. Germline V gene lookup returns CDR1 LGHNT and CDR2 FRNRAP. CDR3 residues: CASGPGVMSNQPQHF. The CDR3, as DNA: TGTGCTAGTGGTCCGGGGGTAATGAGCAATCAGCCCCAGCATTTT. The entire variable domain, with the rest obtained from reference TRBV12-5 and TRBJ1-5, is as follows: DARVTQTPRHKVTEMGQEVTMRCQPILGHNTVFWYRQTMMQGLELLAYFRNRAPLDDSGMPKDRFSAEMPDATLATLKIQPSEPRDSAVYFCASGPGVMSNQPQHFGDGTRLSIL.

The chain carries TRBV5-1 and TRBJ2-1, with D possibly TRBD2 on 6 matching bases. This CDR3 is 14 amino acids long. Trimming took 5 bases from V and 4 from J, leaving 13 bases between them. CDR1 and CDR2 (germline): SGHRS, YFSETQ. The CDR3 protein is CASRVSSGYNEQFF. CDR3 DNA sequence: TGCGCCAGCAGAGTGTCCAGCGGGTACAATGAGCAGTTCTTC.

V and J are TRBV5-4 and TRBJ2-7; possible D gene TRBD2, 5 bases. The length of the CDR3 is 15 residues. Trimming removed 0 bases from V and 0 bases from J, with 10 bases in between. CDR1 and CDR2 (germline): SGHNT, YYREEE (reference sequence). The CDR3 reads CASSLAVGSSYEQYF. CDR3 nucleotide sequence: TGTGCCAGCAGCTTGGCCGTAGGGAGCTCCTACGAGCAGTACTTC.

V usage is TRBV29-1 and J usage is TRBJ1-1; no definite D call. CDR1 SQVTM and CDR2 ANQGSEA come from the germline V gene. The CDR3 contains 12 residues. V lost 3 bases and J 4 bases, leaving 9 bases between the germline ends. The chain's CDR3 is CSVEKGPTEAFF. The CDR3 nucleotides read TGCAGCGTTGAGAAAGGGCCCACTGAAGCTTTCTTT.

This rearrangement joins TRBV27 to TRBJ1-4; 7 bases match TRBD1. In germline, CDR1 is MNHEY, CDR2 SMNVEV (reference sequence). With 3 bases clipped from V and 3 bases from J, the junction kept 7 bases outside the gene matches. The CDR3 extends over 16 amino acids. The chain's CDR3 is CASSLDRTAANEKLFF. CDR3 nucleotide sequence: TGTGCCAGCAGTTTGGACAGGACGGCGGCTAATGAAAAACTGTTTTTT. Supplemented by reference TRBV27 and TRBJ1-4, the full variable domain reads EAQVTQNPRYLITVTGKKLTVTCSQNMNHEYMSWYRQDPGLGLRQIYYSMNVEVTDKGDVPEGYKVSRKEKRNFPLILESPSPNQTSLYFCASSLDRTAANEKLFFGSGTQLSVL.

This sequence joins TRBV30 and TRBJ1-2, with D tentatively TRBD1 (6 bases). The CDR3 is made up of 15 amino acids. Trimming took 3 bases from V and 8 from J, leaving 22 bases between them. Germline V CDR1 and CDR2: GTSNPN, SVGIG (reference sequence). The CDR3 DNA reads TGTGCCTGGAGCGCGACCGGGACAACCTACGGGGGCTACACCTTC. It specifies CAWSATGTTYGGYTF.

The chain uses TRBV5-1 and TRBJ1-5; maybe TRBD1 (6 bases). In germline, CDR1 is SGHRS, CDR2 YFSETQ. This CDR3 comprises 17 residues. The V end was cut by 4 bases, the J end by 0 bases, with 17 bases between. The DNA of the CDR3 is TGCGCCAGCAGCCCTGACGCAGGGGTATATAGCAATCAGCCCCAGCATTTT. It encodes CASSPDAGVYSNQPQHF.

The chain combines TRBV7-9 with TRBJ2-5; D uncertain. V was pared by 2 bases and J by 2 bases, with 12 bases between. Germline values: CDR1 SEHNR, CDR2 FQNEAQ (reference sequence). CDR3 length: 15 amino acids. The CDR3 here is CASSLRVGSQETQYF. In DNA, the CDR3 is TGTGCCAGCAGCTTACGTGTAGGCAGTCAAGAGACCCAGTACTTC.

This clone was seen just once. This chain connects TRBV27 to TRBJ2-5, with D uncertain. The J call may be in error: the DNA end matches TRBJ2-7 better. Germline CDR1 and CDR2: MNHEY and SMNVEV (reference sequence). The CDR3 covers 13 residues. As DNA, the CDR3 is TGTGCCAGCAGTCCAAGCGACGGGTACGAGCAGTACTTC. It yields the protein CASSPSDGYEQYF.

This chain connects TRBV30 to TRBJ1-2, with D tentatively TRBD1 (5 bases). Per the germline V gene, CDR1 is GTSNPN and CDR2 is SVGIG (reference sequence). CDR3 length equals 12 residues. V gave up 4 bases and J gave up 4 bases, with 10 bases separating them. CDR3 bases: TGTGCCTGGACCGAAAGGGGCTATGGCTACACCTTC. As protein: CAWTERGYGYTF.

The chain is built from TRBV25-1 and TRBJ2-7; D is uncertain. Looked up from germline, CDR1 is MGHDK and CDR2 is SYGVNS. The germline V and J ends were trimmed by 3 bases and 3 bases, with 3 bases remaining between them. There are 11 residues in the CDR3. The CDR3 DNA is TGTGCCAGCAGTGACCTCTACGAGCAGTACTTC. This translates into CASSDLYEQYF.

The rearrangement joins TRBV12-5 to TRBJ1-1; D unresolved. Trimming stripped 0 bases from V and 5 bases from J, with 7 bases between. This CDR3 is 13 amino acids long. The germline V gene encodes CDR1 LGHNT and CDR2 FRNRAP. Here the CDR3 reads CASGLVLGTEAFF. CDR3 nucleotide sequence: TGTGCTAGTGGTTTGGTATTGGGTACTGAAGCTTTCTTT.

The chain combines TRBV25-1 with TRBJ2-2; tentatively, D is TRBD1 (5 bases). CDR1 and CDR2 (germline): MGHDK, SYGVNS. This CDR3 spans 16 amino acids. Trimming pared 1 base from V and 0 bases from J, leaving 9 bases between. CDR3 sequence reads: CASSESSGTNTGELFF. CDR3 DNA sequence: TGTGCCAGCAGTGAATCATCAGGGACGAACACCGGGGAGCTGTTTTTT.

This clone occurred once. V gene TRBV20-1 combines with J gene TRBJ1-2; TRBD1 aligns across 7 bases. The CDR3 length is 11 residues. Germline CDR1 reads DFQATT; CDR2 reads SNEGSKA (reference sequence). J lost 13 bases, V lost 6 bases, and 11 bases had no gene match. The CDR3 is CSAAGTDTLTF. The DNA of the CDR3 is TGCAGTGCGGCCGGGACAGATACCCTCACCTTC.

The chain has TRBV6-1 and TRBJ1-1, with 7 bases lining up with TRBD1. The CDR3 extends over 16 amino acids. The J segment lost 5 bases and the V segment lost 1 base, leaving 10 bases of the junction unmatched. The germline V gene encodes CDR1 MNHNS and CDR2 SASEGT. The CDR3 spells CASSEEAGGFVTEAFF. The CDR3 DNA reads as TGTGCCAGCAGTGAAGAGGCAGGGGGTTTTGTTACTGAAGCTTTCTTT.

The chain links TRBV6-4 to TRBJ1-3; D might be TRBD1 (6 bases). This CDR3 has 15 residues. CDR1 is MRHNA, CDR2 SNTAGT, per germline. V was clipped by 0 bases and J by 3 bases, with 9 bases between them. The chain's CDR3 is CASSDSPGDGNTIYF. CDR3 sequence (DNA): TGTGCCAGCAGTGACTCCCCAGGGGATGGAAACACCATATATTTT.

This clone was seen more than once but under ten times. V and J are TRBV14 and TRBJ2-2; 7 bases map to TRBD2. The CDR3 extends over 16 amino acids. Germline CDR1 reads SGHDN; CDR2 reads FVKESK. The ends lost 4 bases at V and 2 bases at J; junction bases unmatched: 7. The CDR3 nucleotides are TGTGCCAGCAGCCCGGAGTTAGCGGGCAACACCGGGGAGCTGTTTTTT. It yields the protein CASSPELAGNTGELFF.

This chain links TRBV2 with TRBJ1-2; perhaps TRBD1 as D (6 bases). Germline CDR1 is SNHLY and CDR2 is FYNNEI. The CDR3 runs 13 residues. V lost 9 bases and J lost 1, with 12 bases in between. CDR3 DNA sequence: TGTGCCAGACTTAGACAGGATAACTATGGCTACACCTTC. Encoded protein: CARLRQDNYGYTF.

The CDR3 DNA is TGCAGCGTTGTTAAACAGGCAGGCGGGGAGCTGTTTTTT. Protein sequence: CSVVKQAGGELFF. V usage is TRBV29-1 and J usage is TRBJ2-2; a possible D gene is TRBD1 (5 bases). The CDR3 is made up of 13 amino acids. Trimming took 4 bases from V and 7 from J, leaving 13 bases between them. Germline V gene sequence: CDR1 SQVTM, CDR2 ANQGSEA.

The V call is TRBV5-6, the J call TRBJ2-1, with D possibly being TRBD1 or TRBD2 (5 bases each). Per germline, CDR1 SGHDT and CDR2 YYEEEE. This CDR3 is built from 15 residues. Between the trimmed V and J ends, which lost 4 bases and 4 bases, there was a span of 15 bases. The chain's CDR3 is CASSLGPIQYNEQFF. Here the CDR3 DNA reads TGTGCCAGCAGCCTGGGACCGATCCAATACAATGAGCAGTTCTTC.

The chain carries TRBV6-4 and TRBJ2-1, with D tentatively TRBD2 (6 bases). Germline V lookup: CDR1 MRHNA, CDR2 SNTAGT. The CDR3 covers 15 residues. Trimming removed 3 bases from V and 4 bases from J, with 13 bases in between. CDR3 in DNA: TGTGCCAGCAGTGAATGGGGGGAACCTTACAATGAGCAGTTCTTC. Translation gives CASSEWGEPYNEQFF.

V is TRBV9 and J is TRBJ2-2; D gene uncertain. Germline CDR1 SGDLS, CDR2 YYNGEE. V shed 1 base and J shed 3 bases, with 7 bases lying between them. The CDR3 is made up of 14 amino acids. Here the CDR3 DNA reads TGTGCCAGCAGCGTAAGGACGTACACCGGGGAGCTGTTTTTT. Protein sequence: CASSVRTYTGELFF.

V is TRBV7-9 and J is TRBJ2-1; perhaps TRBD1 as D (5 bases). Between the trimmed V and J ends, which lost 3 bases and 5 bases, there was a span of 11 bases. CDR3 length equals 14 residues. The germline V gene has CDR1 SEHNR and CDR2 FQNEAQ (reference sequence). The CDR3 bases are TGTGCCAGCAGCTTCCAGGGTATCGACAATGAGCAGTTCTTC. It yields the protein CASSFQGIDNEQFF.

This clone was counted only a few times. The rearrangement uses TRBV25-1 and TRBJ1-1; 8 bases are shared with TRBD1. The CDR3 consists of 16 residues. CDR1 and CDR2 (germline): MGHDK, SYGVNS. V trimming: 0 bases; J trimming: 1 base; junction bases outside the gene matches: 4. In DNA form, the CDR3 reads TGTGCCAGCAGTGAATATTCGGACAGGGCGAACACTGAAGCTTTCTTT. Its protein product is CASSEYSDRANTEAFF.